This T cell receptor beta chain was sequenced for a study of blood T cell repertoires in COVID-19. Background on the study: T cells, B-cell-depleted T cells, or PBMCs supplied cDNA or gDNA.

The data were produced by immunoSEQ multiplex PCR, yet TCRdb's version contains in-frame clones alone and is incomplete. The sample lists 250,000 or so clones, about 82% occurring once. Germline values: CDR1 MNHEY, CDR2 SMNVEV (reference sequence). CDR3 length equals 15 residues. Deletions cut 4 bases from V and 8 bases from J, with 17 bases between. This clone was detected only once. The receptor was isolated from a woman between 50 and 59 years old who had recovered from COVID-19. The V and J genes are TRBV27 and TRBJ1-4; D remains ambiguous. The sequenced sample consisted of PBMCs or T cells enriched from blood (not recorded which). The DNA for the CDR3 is TGTGCCAGCAGTTCCCTGCGCGGGTTTCGCGAAAAACTGTTTTTT. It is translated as CASSSLRGFREKLFF. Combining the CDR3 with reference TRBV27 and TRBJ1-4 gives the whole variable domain EAQVTQNPRYLITVTGKKLTVTCSQNMNHEYMSWYRQDPGLGLRQIYYSMNVEVTDKGDVPEGYKVSRKEKRNFPLILESPSPNQTSLYFCASSSLRGFREKLFFGSGTQLSVL.